There are a few counts of the clone carrying this TCR beta chain. The antigen is unknown. The trim removed 4 bases at V and 1 base at J, leaving 2 bases unmatched. This CDR3 is built from 14 residues. The germline gives CDR1 MNHNY, CDR2 SVGAGI (reference sequence). Amplification used 60 Vbeta primers and 13 Jbeta primers. TCRdb keeps only in-frame clones here, not all; method: immunoSEQ multiplex PCR. The sample yields some 130,000 clones, more than 75% seen once. The data were obtained in a study of cytomegalovirus exposure and HLA in healthy donors. Findings of the study overall: A prior analysis recorded that most TCR beta V segments were productive about 90% or about 30% of the time.

Sequenced input: PBMCs. J is TRBJ2-7 and V is TRBV6-6, with TRBD1 matching over 9 bases. This TCR derives from a woman between 50 and 59 years old in good health and CMV-seropositive. The CDR3 spells CASSSGTGSYEQYF. The CDR3 nucleotides are TGTGCCAGCAGTTCCGGGACAGGGTCCTACGAGCAGTACTTC.